These 9 T cell receptor beta chains were sequenced from one sample in a study of T-cell reconstitution after alpha-beta-depleted transplantation in children. TCRbeta library construction was performed incorporating unique molecular identifiers. TCRdb processed the PCR reads anew with MiXCR; each CDR3 protein has one entry. This table holds about 300,000 distinct CDR3 sequences, about 9.5% found once. The specimen was PBMCs, collected before TCRalphabeta/CD19-depleted stem cell transplant. The receptors stem from a boy under two years old with acute myeloid leukemia, due to receive a stem cell transplant.

This clonotype appeared a few times. This chain joins TRBV10-3 and TRBJ1-6, with a possible D match to TRBD1 (6 bases). Trimming removed 7 bases at V and 7 bases at J, with 11 bases between. The CDR3 has 13 amino acids. Germline values: CDR1 ENHRY, CDR2 SYGVKD. As DNA, the CDR3 is TGTGCCATCACAGGGGAAGGGAATTCACCCCTCCACTTT. It specifies CAITGEGNSPLHF.

The rearrangement uses TRBV5-6 and TRBJ2-3; no definite D call. Germline CDR1 and CDR2: SGHDT and YYEEEE. The CDR3 extends over 16 amino acids. The V and J ends lost 8 bases and 4 bases respectively, with 23 bases between them. The CDR3: CARGPGLRPPADTQYF. The CDR3 DNA is TGTGCCAGGGGCCCCGGCCTCAGGCCCCCCGCAGATACGCAGTATTTT. The variable domain in full, with the rest retrieved from reference TRBV5-6 and TRBJ2-3, is DAGVTQSPTHLIKTRGQQVTLRCSPKSGHDTVSWYQQALGQGPQFIFQYYEEEERQRGNFPDRFSGHQFPNYSSELNVNALLLGDSALYLCARGPGLRPPADTQYFGPGTRLTVL.

The rearrangement uses TRBV7-2 and TRBJ2-1; D is uncertain. The CDR3 contains 12 residues. V gave up 0 bases and J gave up 14 bases, with 11 bases separating them. Germline V gene data show CDR1 as SGHTA and CDR2 as FQGNSA. This CDR3 reads CASSLAGRLKFF. CDR3 sequence (DNA): TGTGCCAGCAGCTTAGCTGGCAGATTGAAGTTCTTC.

This clonotype has a count of ten or more. V gene TRBV20-1 combines with J gene TRBJ2-5; D is uncertain. Germline V gives CDR1 DFQATT, CDR2 SNEGSKA (reference sequence). This CDR3 has 13 amino acids. V lost 0 bases and J lost 1, with 6 bases in between. CDR3 loop: CSARDPAQETQYF. In DNA, the CDR3 is TGCAGTGCTAGAGATCCTGCCCAAGAGACCCAGTACTTC.

This clonotype occurred a few times. The V gene is TRBV28, the J gene TRBJ2-7; 11 positions match TRBD1. The trim removed 2 bases at V and 3 bases at J, leaving 3 bases unmatched. CDR3 length: 15 residues. Germline values: CDR1 MDHEN, CDR2 SYDVKM. In DNA, the CDR3 is TGTGCCAGCAGTTTAGAGGGGACAGGGGGCTACGAGCAGTACTTC. It encodes CASSLEGTGGYEQYF. The entire variable domain, with the rest obtained from reference TRBV28 and TRBJ2-7, is as follows: DVKVTQSSRYLVKRTGEKVFLECVQDMDHENMFWYRQDPGLGLRLIYFSYDVKMKEKGDIPEGYSVSREKKERFSLILESASTNQTSMYLCASSLEGTGGYEQYFGPGTRLTVT.

This clonotype was counted at least ten times. The chain is built from TRBV4-3 and TRBJ2-7; possible D gene TRBD1, 6 bases. There are 17 residues in the CDR3. Trimming pared 3 bases from V and 0 bases from J, leaving 18 bases between. CDR1 LGHNA and CDR2 YSLEER come from the germline V gene. CDR3 sequence: CASSQFISGDLSYEQYF. The CDR3 coding sequence is TGCGCCAGCAGCCAGTTCATCTCAGGGGACCTCTCCTACGAGCAGTACTTC.

The chain combines TRBV5-6 with TRBJ2-1; 9 positions match TRBD2. V dropped 3 bases and J dropped 12; count of bases not matched to a gene: 4. This CDR3 has 12 residues. CDR1 is SGHDT and CDR2 is YYEEEE in the germline V gene. CDR3 region: CASSSGLAGQFF. In DNA, the CDR3 is TGTGCCAGCAGCTCGGGACTAGCAGGGCAGTTCTTC.

This clonotype was detected many times. CDR3 amino acids: CAINPGQGNNEQFF. CDR3 sequence (DNA): TGTGCCATCAACCCGGGACAGGGGAACAATGAGCAGTTCTTC. V is TRBV10-3 and J is TRBJ2-1; 10 bases are shared with TRBD1. The CDR3 sequence is 14 residues long. The V segment lost 7 bases and the J segment 5 bases; nucleotides outside the gene matches: 5. Germline lookup yields CDR1 ENHRY and CDR2 SYGVKD.

This clonotype has ten or more counts. CDR3 sequence: CAGSEVPTDTQYF. The CDR3 DNA reads TGTGCCGGCTCAGAGGTTCCCACAGATACGCAGTATTTT. The J gene is TRBJ2-3, the V gene TRBV6-1; D call uncertain. With 11 bases removed from V and 2 bases from J, the gap between germline ends came to 14 bases. The CDR3 totals 13 residues. Germline V gene sequence: CDR1 MNHNS, CDR2 SASEGT.